Shown below are 22 T cell receptor beta chains from a single sample sequenced in a study of T cell responses to AZD1222 COVID-19 vaccine. The repertoire was sequenced with immunoSEQ multiplex PCR; TCRdb's copy has only in-frame clones and lacks some. This sample has some 150,000 clones, with over 85% found just once. This sample comprised peripheral blood, obtained on day 0 of MenACWY control vaccination. Every receptor here comes from an adult in good health.

This chain joins TRBV5-1 and TRBJ1-2, with a possible D match to TRBD1 (6 bases). Germline assignment: CDR1 SGHRS and CDR2 YFSETQ. V was clipped by 2 bases and J by 1 base, with 9 bases between them. The CDR3 spans 14 residues. The CDR3 reads CASSFRTDNYGYTF. CDR3 nucleotide sequence: TGCGCCAGCAGCTTTCGGACAGATAACTATGGCTACACCTTC.

This chain connects TRBV6-5 to TRBJ2-5; D is perhaps TRBD2 (6 bases). Between the trimmed V and J ends, which lost 8 bases and 5 bases, there was a span of 15 bases. Looked up from germline, CDR1 is MNHEY and CDR2 is SVGAGI. The CDR3 is made up of 13 amino acids. The CDR3 DNA reads as TGTGCCAGCGACCAGACTAGTTTGGAGACCCAGTACTTC. It encodes CASDQTSLETQYF.

In its sample, this clone was seen once. The rearrangement links TRBV2 to TRBJ1-2; 10 nucleotides line up with TRBD1. The CDR3 runs 14 residues. The germline CDR1 and CDR2 sequences are SNHLY and FYNNEI. V was clipped by 5 bases and J by 4 bases; unmatched bases: 4. The DNA for the CDR3 is TGTGCCAGCAGTCGGGACAGGGGTAGCTATGGCTACACCTTC. Translated, it gives CASSRDRGSYGYTF.

The rearrangement joins TRBV7-9 to TRBJ1-1, with D possibly being TRBD1 (6 bases). The V end was cut by 5 bases, the J end by 5 bases, with 12 bases between. The CDR3 has 13 amino acids. In germline, CDR1 is SEHNR, CDR2 FQNEAQ (reference sequence). CDR3 amino acids: CASSHGQLTEAFF. CDR3 sequence (DNA): TGTGCCAGCAGCCATGGACAGCTTACTGAAGCTTTCTTT. The full variable domain, in which reference TRBV7-9 and TRBJ1-1 provide the parts outside the CDR3, is DTGVSQNPRHKITKRGQNVTFRCDPISEHNRLYWYRQTLGQGPEFLTYFQNEAQLEKSRLLSDRFSAERPKGSFSTLEIQRTEQGDSAMYLCASSHGQLTEAFFGQGTRLTVV.

This chain links TRBV24-1 with TRBJ2-7, with 11 bases aligning to TRBD1. CDR3 length: 16 amino acids. Per the germline V gene, CDR1 is KGHDR and CDR2 is SFDVKD. With V trimmed by 4 bases and J by 2 bases, 6 bases remained unmatched. CDR3 region: CATSDTSGQGAYEQYF. CDR3 DNA: TGTGCCACCAGTGACACTTCGGGACAGGGGGCCTACGAGCAGTACTTC.

The chain carries TRBV6-5 and TRBJ1-1; 8 bases agree with TRBD1. CDR3 size: 16 residues. Trimming cost V 2 bases and J 0 bases; bases outside gene matches: 5. The germline CDR1 and CDR2 sequences are MNHEY and SVGAGI. The CDR3 region has the DNA TGTGCCAGCAGTTACGGGCAGGGGGCACTGAACACTGAAGCTTTCTTT. Translated: CASSYGQGALNTEAFF.

J is TRBJ2-1 and V is TRBV4-3; the D is unclear. V lost 4 bases and J 0 bases, leaving 10 bases between the germline ends. CDR1 is LGHNA, CDR2 YSLEER, per germline. The CDR3 is 15 residues long. This chain's CDR3 is CASSPSIYSYNEQFF. The CDR3 bases are TGCGCCAGCAGCCCGAGCATTTACTCCTACAATGAGCAGTTCTTC.

The chain has TRBV24-1 and TRBJ1-1; D call uncertain. Deletions cut 1 base from V and 7 bases from J, with 6 bases between. This CDR3 has 12 amino acids. CDR1 and CDR2 from the germline V gene are KGHDR and SFDVKD. CDR3 sequence: CATSDFSGEAFF. The DNA for the CDR3 is TGTGCCACCAGTGATTTTAGCGGTGAAGCTTTCTTT.

The chain joins TRBV5-1 to TRBJ1-5; possibly TRBD1 for D (6 bases). The V and J ends lost 4 bases and 0 bases respectively, with 8 bases between them. This CDR3 comprises 14 residues. Germline CDR1 and CDR2: SGHRS and YFSETQ. The CDR3 nucleotides read TGCGCCAGCAGCCTGGACAGTAGCAATCAGCCCCAGCATTTT. It specifies CASSLDSSNQPQHF.

The rearrangement uses TRBV7-2 and TRBJ1-5, with D tentatively TRBD1 (6 bases). V was pared by 2 bases and J by 7 bases, with 12 bases between. The CDR3 has 14 residues. Germline V gene lookup returns CDR1 SGHTA and CDR2 FQGNSA. CDR3 sequence (DNA): TGTGCCAGCAGCTTAAGGGACATTAGGCAGCCCCAGCATTTT. This encodes CASSLRDIRQPQHF.

J is TRBJ1-1 and V is TRBV19; possibly TRBD1 for D (5 bases). Trimming took off 8 bases at V and 6 bases at J, with 22 bases between the two ends. Looked up from germline, CDR1 is LNHDA and CDR2 is SQIVND (reference sequence). CDR3 length equals 15 residues. CDR3 sequence (DNA): TGTGCCAGTCTTTCTACCAGGGTCGGGGAATCTGAAGCTTTCTTT. Its protein product is CASLSTRVGESEAFF. Combining the CDR3 with reference TRBV19 and TRBJ1-1 gives the whole variable domain DGGITQSPKYLFRKEGQNVTLSCEQNLNHDAMYWYRQDPGQGLRLIYYSQIVNDFQKGDIAEGYSVSREKKESFPLTVTSAQKNPTAFYLCASLSTRVGESEAFFGQGTRLTVV.

The V call is TRBV7-9, the J call TRBJ1-1; the D is unclear. The CDR3 consists of 15 residues. Germline CDR1 is SEHNR and CDR2 is FQNEAQ (reference sequence). Trimming cost V 2 bases and J 7 bases, with 17 bases left between them. The CDR3 here is CASSLSAGGHSEAFF. CDR3 in DNA: TGTGCCAGCAGCTTATCAGCCGGAGGTCATAGTGAAGCTTTCTTT.

A remark on this clone: The identical CDR3 is also encoded by other nucleotide sequences in the sample. V and J are TRBV29-1 and TRBJ1-1; possible D gene TRBD1, 6 bases. Germline CDR1 is SQVTM and CDR2 is ANQGSEA. The germline V and J ends were trimmed by 6 bases and 0 bases, with 11 bases remaining between them. The CDR3 is 13 amino acids. The CDR3 bases are TGCAGCGTCGAGACAGGCATGAACACTGAAGCTTTCTTT. Its translation: CSVETGMNTEAFF.

The chain combines TRBV3-1 (or the pseudogene TRBV3-2) with TRBJ2-7; 9 nucleotides agree with TRBD1. With V trimmed by 6 bases and J by 5 bases, 8 bases remained unmatched. Germline CDR1 is LGHDT and CDR2 is YNNKEL (reference sequence). CDR3 length: 14 residues. This chain's CDR3 is CASRRTGVLDEQYF. The CDR3 DNA reads TGTGCCAGCAGGCGGACAGGGGTTTTGGACGAGCAGTACTTC.

The V and J genes are TRBV5-4 and TRBJ2-5; D might be TRBD2 (6 bases). The CDR3 has 14 amino acids. Per germline, CDR1 SGHNT and CDR2 YYREEE (reference sequence). The V gene lost 8 bases and the J gene lost 1 base, with 15 bases spanning the gap. CDR3 sequence reads: CASNKGDSQETQYF. In DNA, the CDR3 is TGTGCCAGTAATAAAGGGGACTCCCAAGAGACCCAGTACTTC.

The chain carries TRBV21-1 and TRBJ1-6; the DNA was not compared with TRBD1, the D call given in the table. TRBV21-1 is noted as a pseudogene. This CDR3 is built from 15 residues. The CDR3 here is CASSNGTGGNSPLHF. In nucleotides, the CDR3 is TGTGCCAGCAGCAATGGGACAGGAGGTAATTCACCCCTCCACTTT.

J is TRBJ1-4 and V is TRBV3-1 (or the pseudogene TRBV3-2), with a weak D call TRBD1 (5 bases). CDR1 is LGHDT, CDR2 YNNKEL, per germline (reference sequence). The CDR3 is made up of 13 amino acids. Trimming left V 0 bases short and J 11 bases short, with 10 bases between. CDR3 bases: TGTGCCAGCAGCCAAGATCCGGAGGGGAAACTGTTTTTT. Encoded protein: CASSQDPEGKLFF.

J is TRBJ2-3 and V is TRBV9, with 7 bases matching TRBD2. The CDR3 has 15 amino acids. The germline V gene encodes CDR1 SGDLS and CDR2 YYNGEE. The trim removed 0 bases at V and 1 base at J, leaving 2 bases unmatched. The CDR3 bases are TGTGCCAGCAGCGTAGGGCTAGCGGGCACAGATACGCAGTATTTT. Amino acids: CASSVGLAGTDTQYF.

The V and J genes are TRBV5-4 and TRBJ1-2, with TRBD1 matching 9 bases. This CDR3 has 15 amino acids. CDR1 and CDR2 from the germline V gene are SGHNT and YYREEE (reference sequence). With V trimmed by 4 bases and J by 5 bases, 9 bases remained unmatched. In nucleotides, the CDR3 is TGTGCCAGCAGCCCCGAGCGCGGGACAGGGTATGGCTACACCTTC. The encoded protein is CASSPERGTGYGYTF.

This clone was seen more than once but under ten times. The V call is TRBV3-1 (or the pseudogene TRBV3-2), the J call TRBJ1-6, with D unresolved. Germline CDR1 and CDR2: LGHDT and YNNKEL (reference sequence). This CDR3 is built from 14 residues. V lost 0 bases, J lost 10 bases, and 10 bases lay in between. As DNA, the CDR3 is TGTGCCAGCAGCCAAGACAGGACCGGATCACCCCTCCACTTT. Amino acid sequence: CASSQDRTGSPLHF.

The V gene is TRBV12-3 or TRBV12-4, the J gene TRBJ1-5, with a weak D call TRBD1 (6 bases). The CDR3 spans 13 residues. Deletions cut 7 bases from V and 4 bases from J, with 11 bases between. The CDR3 sequence is CASTEGGNQPQHF. The CDR3 region has the DNA TGTGCCAGCACCGAAGGGGGAAATCAGCCCCAGCATTTT.

This chain links TRBV28 with TRBJ1-1, with D possibly matching TRBD1 (5 bases). The CDR3 totals 17 residues. The germline V gene has CDR1 MDHEN and CDR2 SYDVKM. V shed 6 bases and J shed 2 bases, with 22 bases lying between them. The DNA for the CDR3 is TGTGCCAGCAGCCCTCCCCGCGGCGGGGGGGTTAACACTGAAGCTTTCTTT. It yields the protein CASSPPRGGGVNTEAFF.